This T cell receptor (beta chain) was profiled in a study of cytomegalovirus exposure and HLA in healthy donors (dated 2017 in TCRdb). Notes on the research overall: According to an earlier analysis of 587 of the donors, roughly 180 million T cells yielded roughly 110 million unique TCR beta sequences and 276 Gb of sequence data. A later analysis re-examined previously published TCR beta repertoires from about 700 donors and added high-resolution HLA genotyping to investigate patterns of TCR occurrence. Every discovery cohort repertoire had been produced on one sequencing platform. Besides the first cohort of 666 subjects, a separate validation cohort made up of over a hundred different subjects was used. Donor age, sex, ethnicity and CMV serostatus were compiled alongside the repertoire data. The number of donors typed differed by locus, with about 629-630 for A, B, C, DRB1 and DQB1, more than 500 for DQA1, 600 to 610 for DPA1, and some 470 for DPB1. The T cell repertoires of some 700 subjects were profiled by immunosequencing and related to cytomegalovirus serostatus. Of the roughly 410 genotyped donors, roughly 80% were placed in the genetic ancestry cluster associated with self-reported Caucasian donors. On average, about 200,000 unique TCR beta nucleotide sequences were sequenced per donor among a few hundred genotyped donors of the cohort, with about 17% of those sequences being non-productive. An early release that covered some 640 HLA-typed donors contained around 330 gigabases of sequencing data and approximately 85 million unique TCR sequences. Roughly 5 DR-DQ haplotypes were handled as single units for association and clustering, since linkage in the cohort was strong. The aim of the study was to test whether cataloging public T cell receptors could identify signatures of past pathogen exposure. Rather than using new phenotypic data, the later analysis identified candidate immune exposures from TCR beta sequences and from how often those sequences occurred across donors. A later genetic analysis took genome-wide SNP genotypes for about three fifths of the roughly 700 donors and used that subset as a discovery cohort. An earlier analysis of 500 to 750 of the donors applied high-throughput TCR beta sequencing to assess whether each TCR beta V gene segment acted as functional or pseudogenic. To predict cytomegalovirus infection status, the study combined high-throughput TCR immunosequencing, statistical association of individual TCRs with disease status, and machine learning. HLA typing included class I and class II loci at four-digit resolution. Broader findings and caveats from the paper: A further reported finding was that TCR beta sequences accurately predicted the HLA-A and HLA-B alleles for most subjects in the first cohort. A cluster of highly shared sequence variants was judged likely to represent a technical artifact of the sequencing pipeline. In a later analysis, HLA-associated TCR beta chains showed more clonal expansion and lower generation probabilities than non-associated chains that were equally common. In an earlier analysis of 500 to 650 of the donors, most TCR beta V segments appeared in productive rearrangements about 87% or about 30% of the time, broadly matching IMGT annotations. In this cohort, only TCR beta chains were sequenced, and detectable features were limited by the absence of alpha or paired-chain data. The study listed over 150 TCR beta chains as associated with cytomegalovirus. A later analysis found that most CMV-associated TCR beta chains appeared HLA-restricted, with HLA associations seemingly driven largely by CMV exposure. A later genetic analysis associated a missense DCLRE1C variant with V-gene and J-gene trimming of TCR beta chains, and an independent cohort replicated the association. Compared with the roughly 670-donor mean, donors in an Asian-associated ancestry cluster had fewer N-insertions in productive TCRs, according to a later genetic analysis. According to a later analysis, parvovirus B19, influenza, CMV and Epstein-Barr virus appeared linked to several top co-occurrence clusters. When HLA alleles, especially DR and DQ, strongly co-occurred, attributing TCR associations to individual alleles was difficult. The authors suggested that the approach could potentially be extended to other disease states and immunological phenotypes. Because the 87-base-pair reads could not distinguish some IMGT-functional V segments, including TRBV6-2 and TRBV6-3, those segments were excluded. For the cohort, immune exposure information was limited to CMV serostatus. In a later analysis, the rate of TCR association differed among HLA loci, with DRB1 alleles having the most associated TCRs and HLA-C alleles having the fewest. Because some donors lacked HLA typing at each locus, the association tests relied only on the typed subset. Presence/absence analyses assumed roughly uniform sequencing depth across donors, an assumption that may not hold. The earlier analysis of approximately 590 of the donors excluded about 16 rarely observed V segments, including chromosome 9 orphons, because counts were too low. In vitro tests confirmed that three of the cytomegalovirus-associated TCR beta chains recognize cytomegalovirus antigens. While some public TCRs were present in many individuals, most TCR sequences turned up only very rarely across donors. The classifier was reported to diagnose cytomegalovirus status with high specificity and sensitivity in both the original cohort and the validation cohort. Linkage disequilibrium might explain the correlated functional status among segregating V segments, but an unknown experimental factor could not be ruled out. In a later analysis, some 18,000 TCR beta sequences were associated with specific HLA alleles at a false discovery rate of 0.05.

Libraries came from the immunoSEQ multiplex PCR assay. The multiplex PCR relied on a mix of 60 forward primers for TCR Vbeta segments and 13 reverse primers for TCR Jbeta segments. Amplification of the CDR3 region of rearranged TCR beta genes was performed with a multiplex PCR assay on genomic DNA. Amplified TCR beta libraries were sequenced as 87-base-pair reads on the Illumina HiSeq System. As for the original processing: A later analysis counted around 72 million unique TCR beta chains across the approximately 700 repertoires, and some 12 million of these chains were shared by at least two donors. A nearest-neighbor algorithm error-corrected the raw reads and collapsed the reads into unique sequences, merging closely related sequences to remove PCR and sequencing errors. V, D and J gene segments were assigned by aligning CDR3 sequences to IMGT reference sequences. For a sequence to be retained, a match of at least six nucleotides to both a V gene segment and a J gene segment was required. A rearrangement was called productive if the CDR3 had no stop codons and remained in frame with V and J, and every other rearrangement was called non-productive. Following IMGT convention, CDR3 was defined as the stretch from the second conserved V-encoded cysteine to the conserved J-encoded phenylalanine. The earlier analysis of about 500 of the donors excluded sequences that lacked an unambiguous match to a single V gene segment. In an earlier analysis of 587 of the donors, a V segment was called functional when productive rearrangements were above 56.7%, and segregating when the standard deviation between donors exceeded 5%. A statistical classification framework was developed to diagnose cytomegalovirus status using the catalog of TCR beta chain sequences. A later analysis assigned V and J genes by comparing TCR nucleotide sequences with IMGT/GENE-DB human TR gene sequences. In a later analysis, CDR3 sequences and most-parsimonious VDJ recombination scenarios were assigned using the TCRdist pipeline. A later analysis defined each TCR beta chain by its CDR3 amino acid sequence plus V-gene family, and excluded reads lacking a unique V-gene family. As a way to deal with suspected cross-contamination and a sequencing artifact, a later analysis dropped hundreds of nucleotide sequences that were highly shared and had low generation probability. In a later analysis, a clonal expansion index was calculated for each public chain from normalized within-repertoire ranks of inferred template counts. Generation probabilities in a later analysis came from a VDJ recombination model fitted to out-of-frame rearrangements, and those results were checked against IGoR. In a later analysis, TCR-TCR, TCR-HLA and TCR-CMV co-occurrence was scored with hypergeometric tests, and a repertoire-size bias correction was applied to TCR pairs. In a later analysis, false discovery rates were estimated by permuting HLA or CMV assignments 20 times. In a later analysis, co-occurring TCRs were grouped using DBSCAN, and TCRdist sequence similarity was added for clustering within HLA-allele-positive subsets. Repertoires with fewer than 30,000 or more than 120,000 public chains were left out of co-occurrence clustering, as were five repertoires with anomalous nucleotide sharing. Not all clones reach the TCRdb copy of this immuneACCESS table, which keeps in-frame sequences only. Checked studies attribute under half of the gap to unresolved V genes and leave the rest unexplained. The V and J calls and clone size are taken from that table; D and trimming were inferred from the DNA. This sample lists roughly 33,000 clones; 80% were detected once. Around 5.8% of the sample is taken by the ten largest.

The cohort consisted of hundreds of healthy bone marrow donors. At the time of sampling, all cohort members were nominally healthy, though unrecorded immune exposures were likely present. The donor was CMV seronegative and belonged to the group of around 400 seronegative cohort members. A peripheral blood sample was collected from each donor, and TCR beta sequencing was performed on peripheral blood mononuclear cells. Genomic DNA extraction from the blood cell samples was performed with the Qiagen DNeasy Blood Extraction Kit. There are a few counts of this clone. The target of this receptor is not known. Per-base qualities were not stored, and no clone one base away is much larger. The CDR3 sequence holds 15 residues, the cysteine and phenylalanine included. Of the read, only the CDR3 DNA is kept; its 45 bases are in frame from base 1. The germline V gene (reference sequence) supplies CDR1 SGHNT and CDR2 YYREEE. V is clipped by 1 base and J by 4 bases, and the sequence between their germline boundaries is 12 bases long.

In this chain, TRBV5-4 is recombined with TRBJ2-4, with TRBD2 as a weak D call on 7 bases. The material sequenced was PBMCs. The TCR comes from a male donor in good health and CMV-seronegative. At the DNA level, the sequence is TGTGCCAGCAGCTTGAGAGGGGGGGGGAAAAACATTCAGTACTTC. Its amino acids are CASSLRGGGKNIQYF.